The rows below give T cell receptor beta chains drawn from one sample of a study of blood T cell repertoires in COVID-19. Generated by immunoSEQ multiplex PCR, the TCRdb table keeps only in-frame clones and is missing some. This sample has around 300,000 clones, with roughly 86% found just once. Sample: PBMCs or T cells enriched from blood (not recorded which). The receptors come from an older woman who had recovered from COVID-19. CDR3s include the opening cysteine and the closing phenylalanine or tryptophan. The D gene is left open where the match is weak. Clone size appears in some rows only: once, few, many, or a class for an expanded clone.

>NA|TRBJ1-2|few|TRBV19|14
CASSMSQGRYGYTF
TGTGCCAGTAGTATGTCCCAGGGTCGCTATGGCTACACCTTC
>NA|TRBJ1-4|once|TRBV27|14
CASSPLATNEKLFF
TGTGCCAGCAGCCCGTTAGCAACTAATGAAAAACTGTTTTTT
>NA|TRBJ1-5|NA|TRBV21-1|17
CASSGALGGTSNQPQHF
TGTGCCAGCAGCGGGGCGCTGGGGGGTACAAGCAATCAGCCCCAGCATTTT
>TRBD1|TRBJ1-5|NA|TRBV28|14
CESREYRGNQPQHF
TGCGAATCAAGGGAGTACAGGGGAAATCAGCCCCAGCATTTT
>NA|TRBJ2-3|NA|TRBV9|17
CASSALPSGLGTDTQYF
TGTGCCAGCAGCGCATTACCCAGCGGGCTCGGGACAGATACGCAGTATTTT
>TRBD2|TRBJ2-7|NA|TRBV27|17
CASFPGTSGILGYEQYF
TGTGCCTCCTTCCCCGGGACTAGCGGGATATTGGGCTACGAGCAGTACTTC
>TRBD1|TRBJ1-6|NA|TRBV5-1|14
CASSLGQSGVTLHF
TGCGCCAGCAGCCTGGGACAGTCCGGAGTCACCCTCCACTTT
>NA|TRBJ1-5|NA|TRBV29-1|13
CSVGGGLNQPQHF
TGCAGCGTTGGAGGTGGCTTAAATCAGCCCCAGCATTTT
>NA|TRBJ1-6|NA|TRBV3-1/TRBV3-2|15
CASSRRRDFNSPLHF
TGTGCCAGCAGCCGCCGGCGGGACTTCAATTCACCCCTCCACTTT
>TRBD1|TRBJ1-4|once|TRBV10-3|15
CAIRQSGTGKEKLFF
TGTGCCATCAGGCAGTCCGGGACAGGGAAAGAAAAACTGTTTTTT
>TRBD1|TRBJ1-4|NA|TRBV29-1|13
CSSSGTGDEKLFF
TGCAGTAGCTCCGGGACAGGGGATGAAAAACTGTTTTTT
>NA|TRBJ2-3|NA|TRBV11-2|13
CASSLGGTDTQYF
TGTGCCAGCAGCCTCGGGGGCACAGATACGCAGTATTTT
>NA|TRBJ1-1|NA|TRBV30|12
CAWSDGEAAAFF
TGTGCCTGGAGTGACGGGGAAGCTGCGGCTTTCTTT
>NA|TRBJ2-1|NA|TRBV7-3|15
CASSNGTSSYNEQFF
TGTGCCAGCAGCAACGGGACTTCCTCCTACAATGAGCAGTTCTTC
>TRBD1|TRBJ1-5|NA|TRBV19|13
CASMDRVNQPQHF
TGTGCCAGTATGGACAGGGTCAATCAGCCCCAGCATTTT
>TRBD1|TRBJ1-5|NA|TRBV5-5|13
CASSHGQDRPQHF
TGTGCCAGCAGCCACGGACAGGATCGGCCCCAGCATTTT
>NA|TRBJ2-7|NA|TRBV4-1|13
CASSQQEAYEQYF
TGCGCCAGCAGCCAACAAGAGGCCTACGAGCAGTACTTC
>NA|TRBJ1-1|NA|TRBV5-8|14
CASSFTGEDTEAFF
TGTGCCAGCAGCTTTACGGGGGAGGACACTGAAGCTTTCTTT
>TRBD2|TRBJ2-1|NA|TRBV5-1|16
CASSPRLAGGPVEQFF
TGCGCCAGCAGCCCTCGACTAGCGGGAGGGCCGGTCGAGCAGTTCTTC
>NA|TRBJ1-2|once|TRBV5-6|12
CASSLLHLGYTF
TGTGCCAGCAGCTTGTTACATCTGGGCTACACCTTC
>TRBD1|TRBJ1-5|NA|TRBV7-2|15
CASSLRDRVNQPQHF
TGTGCCAGCAGCTTAAGGGACAGGGTCAATCAGCCCCAGCATTTT
>TRBD1|TRBJ1-2|NA|TRBV5-1|14
CASSYLQGADGYTF
TGCGCCAGCAGCTATTTGCAGGGGGCGGATGGCTACACCTTC
>NA|TRBJ1-1|NA|TRBV3-1/TRBV3-2|16
CASSQEGGGGDTEAFF
TGTGCCAGCAGCCAAGAGGGCGGGGGCGGAGACACTGAAGCTTTCTTT
>NA|TRBJ1-2|NA|TRBV28|13
CASSLNPIYGYTF
TGTGCCAGCAGTCTCAACCCTATCTATGGCTACACCTTC
>NA|TRBJ1-1|few|TRBV28|13
CASSLSGSPEAFF
TGTGCCAGCAGTTTATCAGGGTCGCCCGAAGCTTTCTTT
>TRBD2|TRBJ2-3|NA|TRBV7-6|18
CASSSPKRLAVHTDTQYF
TGTGCCAGCAGCTCACCGAAACGACTAGCTGTCCATACAGATACGCAGTATTTT
>TRBD1|TRBJ1-1|NA|TRBV27|11
CASGTGTEAFF
TGTGCCAGCGGGACAGGGACTGAAGCTTTCTTT
>NA|TRBJ1-5|NA|TRBV9|14
CASSVGGLSFPQHF
TGTGCCAGCAGCGTAGGGGGGCTCTCTTTTCCCCAGCATTTT
>TRBD1|TRBJ2-6|NA|TRBV7-9|19
CASSFSKGASSSGANVLTF
TGTGCCAGCAGCTTTAGTAAGGGGGCCTCTAGCTCTGGGGCCAACGTCCTGACTTTC
>TRBD1|TRBJ1-5|NA|TRBV7-9|14
CASSPRGANQPQHF
TGTGCCAGCAGCCCCAGGGGGGCCAATCAGCCCCAGCATTTT
>NA|TRBJ1-1|NA|TRBV3-1/TRBV3-2|17
CASSPAPGFTLNTEAFF
TGTGCCAGCAGCCCAGCGCCAGGGTTCACCTTGAACACTGAAGCTTTCTTT
>TRBD1|TRBJ1-6|NA|TRBV28|16
CASRLGWTGSNSPLHF
TGTGCCAGCAGATTGGGCTGGACAGGGTCAAATTCACCCCTCCACTTT
>TRBD1|TRBJ1-3|NA|TRBV5-1|16
CASSPGDRISGNTIYF
TGCGCCAGCAGCCCTGGGGACAGGATCTCTGGAAACACCATATATTTT
>NA|TRBJ2-1|NA|TRBV12-5|17
CASGYNFKRTYYNEQFF
TGTGCTAGTGGTTACAACTTTAAGCGGACCTACTACAATGAGCAGTTCTTC
>NA|TRBJ2-3|NA|TRBV3-1/TRBV3-2|15
CASSQPGHSTDTQYF
TGTGCCAGCAGCCAACCGGGACATTCCACAGATACGCAGTATTTT
>NA|TRBJ1-3|NA|TRBV29-1|13
CSVQVYSGNTIYF
TGCAGCGTACAGGTGTACTCTGGAAACACCATATATTTT
>TRBD2|TRBJ2-3|NA|TRBV5-6|16
CASSQRGLAAGDTQYF
TGTGCCAGCAGCCAGCGTGGACTAGCGGCGGGAGATACGCAGTATTTT
>NA|TRBJ2-5|NA|TRBV7-2|13
CASSPRDWETQYF
TGTGCCAGCAGCCCCAGGGACTGGGAGACCCAGTACTTC
>NA|TRBJ1-1|NA|TRBV7-6|14
CASSPTVTNTEAFF
TGTGCCAGCAGCCCGACAGTGACGAACACTGAAGCTTTCTTT
>TRBD2|TRBJ2-3|NA|TRBV7-9|17
CASTRTLAVHYTDTQYF
TGTGCCAGCACCCGGACGCTAGCGGTGCACTACACAGATACGCAGTATTTT
>NA|TRBJ2-2|NA|TRBV11-1|15
CASSLGGSYTGELFF
TGTGCCAGCAGCTTAGGAGGAAGTTACACCGGGGAGCTGTTTTTT
>NA|TRBJ2-3|NA|TRBV7-3|15
CASSLTPGSADTQYF
TGTGCCAGCAGCTTAACGCCCGGGTCGGCAGATACGCAGTATTTT
>TRBD2|TRBJ2-3|NA|TRBV28|17
CASSPSLGSGTPDTQYF
TGTGCCAGCAGTCCCAGCCTGGGTAGCGGGACCCCAGATACGCAGTATTTT
>NA|TRBJ2-7|NA|TRBV6-5|13
CASKGGPLYEQYF
TGTGCCAGCAAAGGGGGACCCCTTTACGAGCAGTACTTC
>TRBD2|TRBJ2-2|once|TRBV6-4|16
CASRSGLAGGTGELFF
TGTGCCAGCAGATCAGGACTAGCGGGAGGAACTGGGGAGCTGTTTTTT
>NA|TRBJ1-1|NA|TRBV7-2|14
CASSFSGWNTEAFF
TGTGCCAGCAGCTTCTCAGGCTGGAACACTGAAGCTTTCTTT
>NA|TRBJ1-6|once|TRBV5-1|15
CASSLAAGVGSPLHF
TGCGCCAGCAGCTTGGCCGCAGGGGTAGGTTCACCCCTCCACTTT
>NA|TRBJ1-1|NA|TRBV3-1/TRBV3-2|16
CASSLYGGGENTEAFF
TGTGCCAGCAGCCTCTACGGGGGGGGAGAAAACACTGAAGCTTTCTTT
>TRBD2|TRBJ2-1|NA|TRBV18|14
CASQERGAWNEQFF
TGTGCCAGCCAAGAGCGGGGGGCATGGAATGAGCAGTTCTTC
>TRBD1|TRBJ2-7|NA|TRBV10-3|13
CAISEGQGDEQYF
TGTGCCATCAGTGAGGGACAGGGGGACGAGCAGTACTTC
>TRBD2|TRBJ2-3|NA|TRBV7-6|16
CASSLELAESTDTQYF
TGTGCCAGCAGCTTAGAACTAGCGGAAAGCACAGATACGCAGTATTTT
>NA|TRBJ1-5|NA|TRBV21-1|12
CASSNGGGPQHF
TGTGCCAGCAGCAATGGCGGGGGGCCCCAGCATTTT